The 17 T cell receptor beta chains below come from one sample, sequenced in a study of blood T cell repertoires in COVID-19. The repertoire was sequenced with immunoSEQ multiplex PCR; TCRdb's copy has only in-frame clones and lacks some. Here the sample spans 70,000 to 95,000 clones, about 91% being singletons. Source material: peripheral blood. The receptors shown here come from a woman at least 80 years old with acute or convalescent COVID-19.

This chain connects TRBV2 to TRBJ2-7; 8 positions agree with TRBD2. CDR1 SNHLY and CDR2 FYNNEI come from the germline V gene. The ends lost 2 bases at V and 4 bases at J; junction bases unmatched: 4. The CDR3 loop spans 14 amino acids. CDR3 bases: TGTGCCAGCAGTGAACGGGGGGGTCGGTACGAGCAGTACTTC. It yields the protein CASSERGGRYEQYF.

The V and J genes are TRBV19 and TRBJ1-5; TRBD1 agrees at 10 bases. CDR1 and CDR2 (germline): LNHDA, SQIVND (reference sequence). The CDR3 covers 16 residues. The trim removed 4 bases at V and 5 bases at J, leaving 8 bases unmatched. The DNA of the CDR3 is TGTGCCAGTAGTAGCAGCACCGGGACAGGGGATCAGCCCCAGCATTTT. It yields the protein CASSSSTGTGDQPQHF.

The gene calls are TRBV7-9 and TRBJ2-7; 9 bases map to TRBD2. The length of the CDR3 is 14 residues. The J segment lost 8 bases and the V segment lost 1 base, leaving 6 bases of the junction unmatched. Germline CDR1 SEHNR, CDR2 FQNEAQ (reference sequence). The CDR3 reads CASSLEASGTQQYF. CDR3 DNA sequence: TGTGCCAGCAGCTTAGAAGCTAGCGGGACGCAGCAGTACTTC.

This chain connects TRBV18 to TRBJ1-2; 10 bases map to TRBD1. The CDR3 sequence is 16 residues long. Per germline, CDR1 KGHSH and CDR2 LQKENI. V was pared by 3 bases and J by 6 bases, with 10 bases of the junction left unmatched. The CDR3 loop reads CASSPLGTGESDGYTF. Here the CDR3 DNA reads TGTGCCAGCTCACCCCTCGGGACAGGGGAGTCGGATGGCTACACCTTC.

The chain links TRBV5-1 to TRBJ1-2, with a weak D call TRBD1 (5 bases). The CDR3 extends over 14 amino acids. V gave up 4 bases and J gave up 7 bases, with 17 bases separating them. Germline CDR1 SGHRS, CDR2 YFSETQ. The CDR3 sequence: CASSPGGWLSGYTF. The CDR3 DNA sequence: TGCGCCAGCAGCCCCGGGGGTTGGTTGTCTGGCTACACCTTC. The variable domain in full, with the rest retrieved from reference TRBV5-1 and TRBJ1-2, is KAGVTQTPRYLIKTRGQQVTLSCSPISGHRSVSWYQQTPGQGLQFLFEYFSETQRNKGNFPGRFSGRQFSNSRSEMNVSTLELGDSALYLCASSPGGWLSGYTFGSGTRLTVV.

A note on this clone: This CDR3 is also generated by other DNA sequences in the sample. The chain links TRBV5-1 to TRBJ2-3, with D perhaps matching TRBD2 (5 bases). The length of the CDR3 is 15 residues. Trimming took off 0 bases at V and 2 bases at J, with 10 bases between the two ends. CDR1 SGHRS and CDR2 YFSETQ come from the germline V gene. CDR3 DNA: TGCGCCAGCAGCTTGGGGCTAGCATACACAGATACGCAGTATTTT. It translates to CASSLGLAYTDTQYF. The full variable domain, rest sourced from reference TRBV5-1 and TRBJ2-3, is KAGVTQTPRYLIKTRGQQVTLSCSPISGHRSVSWYQQTPGQGLQFLFEYFSETQRNKGNFPGRFSGRQFSNSRSEMNVSTLELGDSALYLCASSLGLAYTDTQYFGPGTRLTVL.

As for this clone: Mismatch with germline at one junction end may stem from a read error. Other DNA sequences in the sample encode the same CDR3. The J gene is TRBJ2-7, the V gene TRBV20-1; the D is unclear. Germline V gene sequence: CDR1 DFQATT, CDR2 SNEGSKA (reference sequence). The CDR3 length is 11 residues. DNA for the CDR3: TGTAGTGCTGCCAGCTCCTACGAGCAGTACTTC. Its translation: CSAASSYEQYF.

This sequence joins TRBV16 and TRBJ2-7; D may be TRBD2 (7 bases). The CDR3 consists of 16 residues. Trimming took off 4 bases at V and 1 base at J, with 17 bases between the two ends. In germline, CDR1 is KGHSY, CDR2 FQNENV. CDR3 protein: CASSRRAGDNSYEQYF. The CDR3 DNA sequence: TGTGCCAGCAGCCGCCGCGCGGGGGACAATTCCTACGAGCAGTACTTC.

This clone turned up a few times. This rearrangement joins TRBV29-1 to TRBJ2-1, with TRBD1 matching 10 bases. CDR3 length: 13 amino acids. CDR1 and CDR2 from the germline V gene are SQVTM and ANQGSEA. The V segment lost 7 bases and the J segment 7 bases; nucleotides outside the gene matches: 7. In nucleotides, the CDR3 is TGCAGCGCCGGGACAGGGGTTCTGAATGAGCAGTTCTTC. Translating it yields CSAGTGVLNEQFF.

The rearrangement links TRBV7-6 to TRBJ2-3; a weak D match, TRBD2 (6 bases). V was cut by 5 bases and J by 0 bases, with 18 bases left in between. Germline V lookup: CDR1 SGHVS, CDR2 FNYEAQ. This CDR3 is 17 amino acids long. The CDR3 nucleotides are TGTGCCAGCAGCAATCCCCTTAGCGGTCCTAGCACAGATACGCAGTATTTT. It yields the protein CASSNPLSGPSTDTQYF.

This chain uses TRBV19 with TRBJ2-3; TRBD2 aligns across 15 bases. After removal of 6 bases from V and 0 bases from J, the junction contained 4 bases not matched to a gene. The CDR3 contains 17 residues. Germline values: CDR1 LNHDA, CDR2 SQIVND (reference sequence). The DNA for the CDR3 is TGTGCCAGTAGGGGACTAGCGGGGGGTCCGAGCACAGATACGCAGTATTTT. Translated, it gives CASRGLAGGPSTDTQYF. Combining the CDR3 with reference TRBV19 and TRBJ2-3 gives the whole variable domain DGGITQSPKYLFRKEGQNVTLSCEQNLNHDAMYWYRQDPGQGLRLIYYSQIVNDFQKGDIAEGYSVSREKKESFPLTVTSAQKNPTAFYLCASRGLAGGPSTDTQYFGPGTRLTVL.

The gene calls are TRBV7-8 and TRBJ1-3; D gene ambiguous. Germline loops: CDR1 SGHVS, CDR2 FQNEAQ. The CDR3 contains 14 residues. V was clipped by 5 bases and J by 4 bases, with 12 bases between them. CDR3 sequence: CASSPRSRGNTIYF. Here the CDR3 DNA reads TGTGCCAGCAGCCCCCGCTCGAGAGGAAACACCATATATTTT.

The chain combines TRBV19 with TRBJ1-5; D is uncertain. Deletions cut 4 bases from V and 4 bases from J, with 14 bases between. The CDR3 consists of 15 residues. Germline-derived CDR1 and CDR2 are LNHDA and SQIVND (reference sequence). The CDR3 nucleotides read TGTGCCAGTAGTACCGGCGGAATTTTAAATCAGCCCCAGCATTTT. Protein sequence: CASSTGGILNQPQHF.

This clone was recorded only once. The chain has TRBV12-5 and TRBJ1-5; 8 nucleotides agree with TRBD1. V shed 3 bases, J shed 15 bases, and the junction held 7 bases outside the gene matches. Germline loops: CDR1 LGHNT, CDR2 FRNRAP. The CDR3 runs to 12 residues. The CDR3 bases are TGTGCTAGTGGTTTTCCGGGACAGGATTGGCATTTT. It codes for CASGFPGQDWHF.

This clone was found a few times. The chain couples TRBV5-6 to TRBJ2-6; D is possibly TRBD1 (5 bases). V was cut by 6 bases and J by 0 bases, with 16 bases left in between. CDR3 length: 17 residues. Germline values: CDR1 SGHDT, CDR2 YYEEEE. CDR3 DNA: TGTGCCAGCACCGCAGGGCATCGAGTCTCTGGGGCCAACGTCCTGACTTTC. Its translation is CASTAGHRVSGANVLTF.

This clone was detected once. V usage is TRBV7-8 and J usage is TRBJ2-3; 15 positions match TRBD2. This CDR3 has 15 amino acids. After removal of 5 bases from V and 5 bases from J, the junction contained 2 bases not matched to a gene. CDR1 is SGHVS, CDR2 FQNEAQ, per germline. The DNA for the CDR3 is TGTGCCAGCAGCCCGGGACTAGCGGGAGGAGATACGCAGTATTTT. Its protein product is CASSPGLAGGDTQYF.

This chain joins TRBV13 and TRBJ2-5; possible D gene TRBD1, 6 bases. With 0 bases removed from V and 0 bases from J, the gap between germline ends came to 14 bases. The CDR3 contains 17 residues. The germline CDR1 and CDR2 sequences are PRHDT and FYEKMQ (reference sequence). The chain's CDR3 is CASSLGGGQLYQETQYF. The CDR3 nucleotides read TGTGCCAGCAGCTTAGGCGGAGGACAGTTGTACCAAGAGACCCAGTACTTC.